The 10 T cell receptor beta chains below were found in one sample sequenced in a study of T cell clonotyping in hematopoietic cell transplantation. Using immunoSEQ multiplex PCR, the repertoire was profiled, and TCRdb retains in-frame clones only, with some absent. The repertoire includes 11,000 to 15,000 clones, just over 85% of them detected once, and more than 10% sits in the top ten. Sequencing was performed on PBMCs, taken 100 days after allogeneic stem cell transplant. These receptors all stem from a male patient aged 45-60 years who had an allogeneic stem cell transplant from an unrelated donor, so T cells may come from the graft donor. Some clones in this sample may be carry-over from other donors' samples.

This chain connects TRBV7-9 to TRBJ2-5; TRBD1 is a possible D gene (7 bases). The germline gives CDR1 SEHNR, CDR2 FQNEAQ (reference sequence). The CDR3 has 14 amino acids. V lost 5 bases, J lost 1 base, and 11 bases lay in between. This CDR3 reads CASSPRGAQETQYF. Here the CDR3 DNA reads TGTGCCAGCAGCCCCAGGGGGGCCCAAGAGACCCAGTACTTC.

The chain recombines TRBV4-1 with TRBJ1-1; a possible D gene is TRBD1 (5 bases). The CDR3 sequence is 15 residues long. Germline CDR1 MGHRA, CDR2 YSYEKL. Deletions cut 0 bases from V and 3 bases from J, with 11 bases between. The CDR3 nucleotides are TGCGCCAGCAGCCAAGAAGGGGACGGGTACACTGAAGCTTTCTTT. This codes for CASSQEGDGYTEAFF.

The chain has TRBV28 and TRBJ1-2, with unresolved D. Germline V gene lookup returns CDR1 MDHEN and CDR2 SYDVKM. CDR3 length: 12 amino acids. V gave up 0 bases and J gave up 8 bases, with 7 bases separating them. This CDR3 is CASSLWMVGYTF. The CDR3 DNA reads TGTGCCAGCAGTTTATGGATGGTGGGCTACACCTTC.

This clone has only one observation. The gene calls are TRBV19 and TRBJ1-1, with D maybe TRBD1 (5 bases). Trimming left V 9 bases short and J 5 bases short, with 16 bases between. CDR1 LNHDA and CDR2 SQIVND come from the germline V gene (reference sequence). The CDR3 consists of 13 residues. In DNA, the CDR3 is TGTGCCAGCGCAGTACAGGTCGGGACTGAAGCTTTCTTT. Protein product: CASAVQVGTEAFF.

V is TRBV5-6 and J is TRBJ1-1; 7 bases are a match to TRBD1. Germline V lookup: CDR1 SGHDT, CDR2 YYEEEE. V dropped 4 bases and J dropped 3; count of bases not matched to a gene: 6. The CDR3 extends over 14 amino acids. CDR3 sequence reads: CASSPNDRDTEAFF. The CDR3 region has the DNA TGTGCCAGCAGCCCAAACGACAGGGACACTGAAGCTTTCTTT.

V is TRBV7-9 and J is TRBJ2-5; D not resolved. Germline CDR1 is SEHNR and CDR2 is FQNEAQ (reference sequence). The CDR3 has 13 amino acids. Deletions cut 5 bases from V and 0 bases from J, with 7 bases between. CDR3 nucleotides: TGTGCCAGCAGCCCCGACTACCAAGAGACCCAGTACTTC. Translation: CASSPDYQETQYF.

In its sample, this clone was seen a few times. The chain has TRBV10-2 and TRBJ1-2, with 7 bases fitting TRBD1. V shed 10 bases and J 4 bases; nucleotides not matched to a gene: 15. The CDR3 is made up of 15 amino acids. Germline values: CDR1 WSHSY, CDR2 SAAADI. The CDR3 region is CAIRIPRQGGYGYTF. Here the CDR3 DNA reads TGCGCCATCCGGATCCCCCGACAGGGAGGCTATGGCTACACCTTC.

CDR3 sequence reads: CASTTSGRPQETQYF. CDR3 DNA sequence: TGTGCCAGCACGACTAGCGGGAGGCCTCAAGAGACCCAGTACTTC. The rearrangement uses TRBV9 and TRBJ2-5, with 13 positions matching TRBD2. The CDR3 has 15 residues. Germline CDR1 and CDR2: SGDLS and YYNGEE. Trimming cost V 6 bases and J 2 bases; bases outside gene matches: 4.

V gene TRBV7-8 combines with J gene TRBJ1-5, with TRBD1 as a possible D gene (6 bases). The V end lost 7 bases, the J end lost 6 bases, and 19 bases lay between the germline ends. The CDR3 consists of 15 residues. CDR1 is SGHVS, CDR2 FQNEAQ, per germline. The CDR3 loop is CASTPRGAASQPQHF. CDR3 nucleotide sequence: TGTGCCAGCACCCCCCGGGGGGCGGCGAGTCAGCCCCAGCATTTT.

The chain uses TRBV5-4 and TRBJ2-3; 10 bases match TRBD2. The CDR3 runs to 16 residues. Germline V gene data show CDR1 as SGHNT and CDR2 as YYREEE (reference sequence). Trimming removed 4 bases from V and 0 bases from J; junction bases left unmatched: 5. CDR3 nucleotides: TGTGCCAGCAGCCTCCGACTAGCGGGTAGCACAGATACGCAGTATTTT. Protein: CASSLRLAGSTDTQYF. Together with reference TRBV5-4 and TRBJ2-3, the CDR3 gives the full variable domain: ETGVTQSPTHLIKTRGQQVTLRCSSQSGHNTVSWYQQALGQGPQFIFQYYREEENGRGNFPPRFSGLQFPNYSSELNVNALELDDSALYLCASSLRLAGSTDTQYFGPGTRLTVL.